The 15 T cell receptor beta chains presented below share a single source sample, sequenced in a study of blood T cell repertoires in COVID-19 (TCRdb year 2020). Receptor amplification or capture employed the immunoSEQ multiplex PCR assay. TCRdb's version of the immuneACCESS table is confined to in-frame rearrangements and falls short of the full clone set. An unresolved V gene accounts for under half of the shortfall where checked; the remainder is of unknown origin. The sample profile shows a few hundred thousand clones; around 81% of them were found once. In total, the top ten clones hold 7.2% of the sample. The specimen sequenced was peripheral blood. These receptors originate from a woman aged 70-85 years with acute or convalescent COVID-19.

The gene calls are TRBV6-5 and TRBJ2-1; 7 positions match TRBD1. V lost 4 bases and J lost 4; bases outside the gene matches: 10. The CDR3 is 16 amino acids. Germline CDR1 is MNHEY and CDR2 is SVGAGI. The chain's CDR3 is CASSSVASGGYNEQFF. The CDR3 coding sequence is TGTGCCAGCAGTTCAGTAGCGTCAGGGGGATACAATGAGCAGTTCTTC.

The V and J genes are TRBV5-8 and TRBJ2-1; no reliable D call. This CDR3 has 13 residues. V was shortened by 4 bases and J by 3 bases, with 8 bases between the two germline ends. Germline assignment: CDR1 SGHTS and CDR2 YDEGEE. The CDR3: CASSLTVYNEQFF. DNA for the CDR3: TGTGCCAGCAGCCTCACAGTCTACAATGAGCAGTTCTTC.

J is TRBJ2-3 and V is TRBV11-3, with D uncertain. The CDR3 spans 13 residues. Germline V lookup: CDR1 SGHNT, CDR2 YENEEA. V was pared by 5 bases and J by 4 bases, with 10 bases between. Written as DNA, the CDR3 is TGTGCCAGCAGCGATCCCAGGTCAGATACGCAGTATTTT. Translation gives CASSDPRSDTQYF.

This clone occurred once. The chain joins TRBV21-1 to TRBJ1-1; the table's D call of TRBD1 was not tested on the DNA. TRBV21-1 is reported as a pseudogene. The CDR3 is made up of 16 amino acids. CDR3 loop: CASSNYRGWGNTEAFF. Written as DNA, the CDR3 is TGTGCCAGCAGCAATTACAGGGGATGGGGGAACACTGAAGCTTTCTTT.

The chain has TRBV9 and TRBJ2-1, with D uncertain. V was clipped by 4 bases and J by 5 bases, with 16 bases between them. The CDR3 has 15 residues. Germline CDR1 reads SGDLS; CDR2 reads YYNGEE. This CDR3 is CASSLSVAPDNEQFF. The CDR3, as DNA: TGTGCCAGCAGCCTCAGCGTAGCACCAGACAATGAGCAGTTCTTC. Supplemented by reference TRBV9 and TRBJ2-1, the full variable domain reads DSGVTQTPKHLITATGQRVTLRCSPRSGDLSVYWYQQSLDQGLQFLIQYYNGEERAKGNILERFSAQQFPDLHSELNLSSLELGDSALYFCASSLSVAPDNEQFFGPGTRLTVL.

The rearrangement joins TRBV4-1 to TRBJ2-2; 9 bases align to TRBD2. The CDR3 has 17 residues. From germline, CDR1 is MGHRA and CDR2 YSYEKL. Germline trimming cut 4 bases from V and 7 bases from J; bases unmatched to any gene: 13. This CDR3 reads CASSPVGRGGRGGELFF. As DNA, the CDR3 is TGCGCCAGCAGCCCGGTAGGGCGGGGGGGCCGAGGCGGGGAGCTGTTTTTT.

The chain recombines TRBV18 with TRBJ1-5, with D perhaps TRBD1 (6 bases). Trimming left V 6 bases short and J 0 bases short, with 12 bases between. The germline gives CDR1 KGHSH, CDR2 LQKENI. CDR3 length equals 15 residues. Here the CDR3 reads CASSQQGNSNQPQHF. Written as DNA, the CDR3 is TGTGCCAGCTCCCAGCAGGGGAATAGCAATCAGCCCCAGCATTTT. The variable domain in full, with the rest retrieved from reference TRBV18 and TRBJ1-5, is NAGVMQNPRHLVRRRGQEARLRCSPMKGHSHVYWYRQLPEEGLKFMVYLQKENIIDESGMPKERFSAEFPKEGPSILRIQQVVRGDSAAYFCASSQQGNSNQPQHFGDGTRLSIL.

The J gene is TRBJ1-2, the V gene TRBV3-1 (or the pseudogene TRBV3-2); TRBD1 agrees at 7 bases. CDR3 size: 13 residues. V lost 4 bases, J lost 7 bases, and 6 bases stayed unmatched. Germline V gene sequence: CDR1 LGHDT, CDR2 YNNKEL (reference sequence). CDR3: CASSPSRGSGYTF. CDR3 nucleotides: TGTGCCAGCAGCCCGTCCAGGGGGAGTGGCTACACCTTC.

The rearrangement uses TRBV25-1 and TRBJ1-2; D not resolved. V was shortened by 0 bases and J by 4 bases, with 9 bases between the two germline ends. The V gene's germline CDR1 is MGHDK and CDR2 SYGVNS. The CDR3 extends over 14 amino acids. Here the CDR3 reads CASSEYGLPYGYTF. The CDR3 bases are TGTGCCAGCAGTGAATACGGTCTACCCTATGGCTACACCTTC.

The CDR3: CASSPGQGDTYEQYF. CDR3 nucleotides: TGTGCCAGCTCACCCGGACAGGGGGATACCTACGAGCAGTACTTC. This sequence joins TRBV18 and TRBJ2-7; 10 positions agree with TRBD1. The CDR3 runs to 15 residues. J was trimmed by 2 bases and V by 3 bases; bases with no gene match: 4. Looked up from germline, CDR1 is KGHSH and CDR2 is LQKENI.

The chain recombines TRBV6-5 with TRBJ1-2, with TRBD1 as a possible D gene (5 bases). Germline CDR1 is MNHEY and CDR2 is SVGAGI. The CDR3 is made up of 16 amino acids. V lost 0 bases to trimming and J lost 3 bases, with 14 bases between them. CDR3 sequence reads: CASSYSGDFPHYGYTF. The CDR3 region has the DNA TGTGCCAGCAGTTACTCAGGGGACTTTCCACACTATGGCTACACCTTC.

This chain connects TRBV18 to TRBJ2-5; the match to TRBD1 covers 7 bases. CDR1 and CDR2 (germline): KGHSH, LQKENI. Germline trimming cut 6 bases from V and 3 bases from J; bases unmatched to any gene: 4. The CDR3 length is 13 residues. The CDR3 DNA follows: TGTGCCAGCTCCCCCGGGACAGAAGAGACCCAGTACTTC. Translation: CASSPGTEETQYF.

The gene calls are TRBV30 and TRBJ1-5; 8 nucleotides align to TRBD1. V lost 2 bases to trimming and J lost 6 bases; unmatched junction nucleotides: 15. Per the germline V gene, CDR1 is GTSNPN and CDR2 is SVGIG (reference sequence). The CDR3 has 17 residues. CDR3 sequence: CAWSTPADRGRSQPQHF. DNA of the CDR3: TGTGCCTGGAGTACACCGGCCGACAGGGGCAGGAGTCAGCCCCAGCATTTT. The full variable domain, completed using reference TRBV30 and TRBJ1-5, is SQTIHQWPATLVQPVGSPLSLECTVEGTSNPNLYWYRQAAGRGLQLLFYSVGIGQISSEVPQNLSASRPQDRQFILSSKKLLLSDSGFYLCAWSTPADRGRSQPQHFGDGTRLSIL.

The chain has TRBV19 and TRBJ2-2; 7 bases agree with TRBD1. J was trimmed by 6 bases and V by 8 bases; bases with no gene match: 12. CDR3 length equals 15 residues. Germline V gene lookup returns CDR1 LNHDA and CDR2 SQIVND (reference sequence). CDR3 amino acids: CASLGTVKFPGELFF. CDR3 sequence (DNA): TGTGCCAGTCTAGGGACAGTCAAGTTCCCCGGGGAGCTGTTTTTT.

The rearrangement links TRBV18 to TRBJ1-3; 7 bases align to TRBD1. The CDR3 extends over 15 amino acids. Losses at the gene ends were 1 base for V and 9 bases for J; bases not matched to a gene: 9. Germline values: CDR1 KGHSH, CDR2 LQKENI. The CDR3 DNA follows: TGTGCCAGCTCACCACAGGACAGGTCGCGCGCCACCATATATTTT. This codes for CASSPQDRSRATIYF.